This TCR beta chain was captured by sequencing in a study of blood T cell repertoires in COVID-19. About the research overall: From the United States, Italy and Spain came samples of acute and convalescent COVID-19. Nucleic acid was either cDNA or gDNA, and it came from T cells, B-cell-depleted T cells, or PBMCs.

In the authors' workflow: Reference gene primer amplification in the assay estimated nucleated cell counts. Profiling relied on immunoSEQ multiplex PCR, and the TCRdb table lists in-frame clones only, not all of them. V, J and clone size were drawn from that table, and D and trimming were deduced from the DNA. The sample lists about 100,000 clones, about 85% seen once, with around 2% in the top ten. The sample holds one count of this clone. The germline V gene encodes CDR1 LGHDT and CDR2 YNNKEL (reference sequence). This CDR3 region has 11 residues. V was cut by 1 base and J by 5 bases, with 2 bases left in between.

The sequenced sample was peripheral blood. The V gene is TRBV3-1 (or the pseudogene TRBV3-2), the J gene TRBJ1-1, with D unresolved. This sequence was found in an older woman with active or convalescent COVID-19. CDR3 amino acids: CASSQATEAFF. CDR3 nucleotides: TGTGCCAGCAGCCAAGCGACTGAAGCTTTCTTT.